This T cell receptor (beta chain) originates from a study of CD8 T cells in Susac syndrome. Study in general: Among sequenced Susac syndrome patients, about 6 had active disease and under ten were in remission.

Reverse transcription of roughly 0.45 to 1 ug RNA was carried out with random hexamers. From the immunoSEQ multiplex PCR reads, TCRdb called clonotypes with MiXCR, one entry per CDR3 protein. The sample records about 140,000 distinct CDR3 sequences, 95% being singletons. CD8+ and CD4+ T cells taken from blood had their TCR beta sequenced. Germline CDR1 reads SEHNR; CDR2 reads FQNEAQ (reference sequence). This CDR3 has 15 residues. Trimming left V 6 bases short and J 6 bases short, with 19 bases between. This receptor was obtained from a human donor with Susac syndrome. Sample: CD8+ T cells from PBMCs. V gene TRBV7-9 combines with J gene TRBJ2-3; D gene ambiguous. The CDR3 coding sequence is TGTGCCAGCAGAACCCCTCTGGGTCTCACCGATACGCAGTATTTT. Protein: CASRTPLGLTDTQYF.